This TCR beta chain comes out of a study of OX40 agonist ivuxolimab in advanced cancers. Only in-frame clones appear in the TCRdb table, and some are missing; sequencing was by immunoSEQ multiplex PCR. This sample carries about 53,000 clones, around 91% of them seen once, and the ten largest clones take under 13%. The sample was CD4+ or CD8+ T cells sorted from blood, taken in a trial of the OX40 agonist ivuxolimab. The source is an adult with an advanced solid tumor such as melanoma, head and neck, liver or kidney cancer.

The CDR3 bases are TGTGCCAGCAGCTTAGGGACTGACTCAGCGCAGTTCTTC. Amino acids: CASSLGTDSAQFF. The chain recombines TRBV11-3 with TRBJ2-1, with D perhaps matching TRBD2 (5 bases). Per germline, CDR1 SGHNT and CDR2 YENEEA. The CDR3 sequence is 13 residues long. Trimming left V 1 base short and J 12 bases short, with 13 bases between.